A selection of T cell receptor beta chains follows, all from one sample in a study of T cells expressing NK-cell markers. For each CDR3 protein, TCRdb gives one entry from its re-call of the 5' RACE reads, without DNA. The repertoire shows roughly 150,000 distinct CDR3 sequences; the top ten hold about 19%. Sequenced material: blood T cells: a sorted CD56 or NKG2C T cell subset, CD4+ or CD8+ T cells, or bulk PBMC T cells (not recorded which). The receptors here all came from a man aged 18 to 69 in good health. Both conserved end residues are part of each CDR3.

j_gene: TRBJ2-2; v_gene: TRBV19; CDR3aa: CASRQGGLAGELFF
j_gene: TRBJ2-3; v_gene: TRBV4-2; CDR3aa: CASSQENGGGGTDTQYF
j_gene: TRBJ1-2; v_gene: TRBV4-1; CDR3aa: CASGVTASWDYGYTF
j_gene: TRBJ1-1; v_gene: TRBV15; CDR3aa: CATSSKQGYTEAFF
j_gene: TRBJ2-1; v_gene: TRBV7-9; CDR3aa: CASSPGPTYNEQFF
j_gene: TRBJ2-7; v_gene: TRBV9; CDR3aa: CASSVVATPGHEQYF
j_gene: TRBJ1-5; v_gene: TRBV5-6; CDR3aa: CASSYNSFNQPQHF
j_gene: TRBJ2-3; v_gene: TRBV27; CDR3aa: CASSQADTQYF
j_gene: TRBJ1-2; v_gene: TRBV4-1; CDR3aa: CASSQVGGQGDGYTF
j_gene: TRBJ2-2; v_gene: TRBV20-1; CDR3aa: CSARDGGGETGELFF
j_gene: TRBJ2-1; v_gene: TRBV19; CDR3aa: CASSIGNNEQFF
j_gene: TRBJ2-5; v_gene: TRBV5-1; CDR3aa: CASRLGEIQETQYF
j_gene: TRBJ1-5; v_gene: TRBV19; CDR3aa: CASSISSDLNQPQHF
j_gene: TRBJ2-5; v_gene: TRBV5-1; CDR3aa: CASTMSGGYQETQYF
j_gene: TRBJ1-4; v_gene: TRBV3-1; CDR3aa: CASSQGIGEKLFF
j_gene: TRBJ2-3; v_gene: TRBV12-3/TRBV12-4; CDR3aa: CASTTTFSTDTQYF
j_gene: TRBJ2-1; v_gene: TRBV7-6; CDR3aa: CASSLGALAGRDEQFF
j_gene: TRBJ2-7; v_gene: TRBV7-2; CDR3aa: CASSLDPTGPYEQYF